This T cell receptor beta chain emerged from a study of T cell responses to AZD1222 COVID-19 vaccine (dated by TCRdb to 2020 to 2022). For context, the study as a whole: AZD1222 recipients with second doses at about 4 weeks or about 12 weeks were pooled, because spike-specific TCR depth and breadth did not differ between schedules. TCR sequencing covered some 240 trial participants: 207 given two doses of AZD1222 and approximately 26 given two doses of MenACWY control vaccine. Enrollment into the trials was organized by age into subgroups of 18-55, 56-69 and 70-plus years, and those subgroups contained 148, 28 and 57 TCR-sequenced participants, respectively. Overall study results and their limits: Participants were mostly white British, with more females than males. The authors suggested clonal diversity may have been underestimated. In the small 56-69-year group, the increase in depth fell short of significance, most likely because of low power. Reportedly, close to half of the unique spike-specific TCRs recognized epitopes lying outside the regions that are mutated in the B.1.351 and B.1.1.7 variants. Conclusions about previously exposed vaccinees are limited, since just 5 or 6 AZD1222 recipients were seropositive for SARS-CoV-2 at baseline. Spike-specific TCR breadth and depth rose significantly after two AZD1222 doses compared with day 0 and with MenACWY recipients. Because no samples from the day 14 peak response were available, repertoires could be characterized only after the peak T cell response. Vaccine-associated CD4 TCRs spanned the whole spike protein, with dominant responses in regions 160-218 and 743-854.

According to the study, the label for this sample's time point signals: baseline before first vaccination. Samples from vaccinated people were obtained from the UK trials COV001 and COV002, which included a single-blind randomized controlled phase 2/3 trial of AZD1222 (ChAdOx1 nCoV-19) in healthy adults. Trial participant PBMC samples were collected at day 0 and day 28 after the second dose for TCRbeta chain sequencing. The CDR3 regions of human TCRbeta chains were analyzed by immunosequencing. Turning to the authors' computational methods: Repertoire TCRs were matched against a reference library of SARS-CoV-2-specific TCRs generated with the MIRA antigen-specificity platform. Breadth was defined as the fraction of unique TCRs that were SARS-CoV-2-associated, and depth was defined as the fraction of total T cells that were SARS-CoV-2-associated. Each spike-specific TCR was assigned to its reactive spike region and to a CD4 or CD8 class using the MIRA data. Log10-transformed breadth and depth values were compared by one-way ANOVA with Sidak's multiple comparisons tests. In its TCRdb copy, this immuneACCESS table keeps in-frame sequences only and misses some clones. Where compared with another copy, unresolved V genes explain less than half of these, and the others have no known cause. The V and J calls and clone size come from that table; D and trimming were worked out from the DNA. This sample gives approximately 140,000 clones in total; 75% to 95% of them show up just once. The leading ten clones occupy around 3.6% of the sample.

Turning to this clone: The clone's antigen remains unknown. Base-call qualities are not available, and no considerably larger clone is one nucleotide away.

CDR1 LGHNA and CDR2 YSLEER are derived from the germline V gene. V drops 0 bases and J drops 6 bases, leaving 17 bases in between. The CDR3 goes from the cysteine to the phenylalanine over 17 residues. The DNA shown is the 51-base CDR3, in frame from base 1. This TCR was recovered from an adult in good health. The sequencing here drew on peripheral blood, taken on day 0 of AZD1222 vaccination. The rearranged chain carries TRBV4-3 and TRBJ2-2; the D call is tentative, TRBD1 or TRBD2, as each matches 6 bases. Read as DNA, the sequence is TGCGCCAGCAGCCAAGAACTAGGAGGGGGTTGGGCCGGGGAGCTGTTTTTT. It translates to CASSQELGGGWAGELFF.